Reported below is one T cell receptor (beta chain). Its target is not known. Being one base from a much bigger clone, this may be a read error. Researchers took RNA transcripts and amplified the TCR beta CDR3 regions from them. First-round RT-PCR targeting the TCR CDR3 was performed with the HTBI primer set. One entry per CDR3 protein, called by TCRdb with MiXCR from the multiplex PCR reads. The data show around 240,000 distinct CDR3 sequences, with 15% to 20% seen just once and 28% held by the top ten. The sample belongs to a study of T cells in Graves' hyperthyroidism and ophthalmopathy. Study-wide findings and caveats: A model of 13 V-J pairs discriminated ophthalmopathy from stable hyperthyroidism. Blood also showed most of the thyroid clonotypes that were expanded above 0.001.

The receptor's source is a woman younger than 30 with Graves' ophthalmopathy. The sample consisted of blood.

CDR3 coding DNA: TGCGCCAGCAGCTTGGTCGGGACGGCGAACACTGAAGCTTTCTTT. This codes for CASSLVGTANTEAFF. This chain uses TRBV5-1 with TRBJ1-1, with D tentatively TRBD1 (5 bases). The CDR3 runs to 15 residues. Trimming shortened V by 0 bases and J by 1 base, and 10 bases separated the two germline ends. In germline, CDR1 is SGHRS, CDR2 YFSETQ.